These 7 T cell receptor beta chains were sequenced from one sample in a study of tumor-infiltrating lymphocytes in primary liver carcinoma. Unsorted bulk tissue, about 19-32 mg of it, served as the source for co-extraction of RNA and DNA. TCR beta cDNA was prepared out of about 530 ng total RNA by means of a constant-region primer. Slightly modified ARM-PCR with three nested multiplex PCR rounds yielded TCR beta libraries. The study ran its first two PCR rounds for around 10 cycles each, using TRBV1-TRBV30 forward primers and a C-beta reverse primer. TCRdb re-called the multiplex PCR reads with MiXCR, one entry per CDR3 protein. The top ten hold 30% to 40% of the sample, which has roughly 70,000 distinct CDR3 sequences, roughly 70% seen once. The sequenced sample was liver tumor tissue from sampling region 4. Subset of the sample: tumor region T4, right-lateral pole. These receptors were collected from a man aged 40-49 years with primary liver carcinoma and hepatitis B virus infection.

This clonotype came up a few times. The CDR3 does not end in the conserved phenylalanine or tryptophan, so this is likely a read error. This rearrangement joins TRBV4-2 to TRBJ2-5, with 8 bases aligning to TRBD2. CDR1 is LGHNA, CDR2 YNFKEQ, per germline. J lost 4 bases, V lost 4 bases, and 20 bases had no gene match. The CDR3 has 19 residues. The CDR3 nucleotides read TGTGCCAGCAGCCCCAGTTGGACTAGCCTAGCGGCCTTTGGAGAGACCCAGTACTAC. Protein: CASSPSWTSLAAFGETQYY.

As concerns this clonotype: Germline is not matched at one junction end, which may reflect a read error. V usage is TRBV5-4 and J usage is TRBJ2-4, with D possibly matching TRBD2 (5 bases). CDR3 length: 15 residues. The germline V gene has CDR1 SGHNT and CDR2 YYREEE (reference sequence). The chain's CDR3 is CTSSLGGLAKNIQYF. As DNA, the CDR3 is TGTACCAGCAGTTTGGGCGGACTTGCCAAAAACATTCAGTACTTC.

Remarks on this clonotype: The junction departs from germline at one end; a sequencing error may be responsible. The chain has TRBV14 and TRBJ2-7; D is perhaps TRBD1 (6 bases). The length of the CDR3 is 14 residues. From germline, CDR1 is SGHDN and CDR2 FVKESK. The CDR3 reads CDSSLKNRAYEQYF. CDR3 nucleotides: TGTGACAGCAGCCTCAAAAACAGGGCCTACGAGCAGTACTTC.

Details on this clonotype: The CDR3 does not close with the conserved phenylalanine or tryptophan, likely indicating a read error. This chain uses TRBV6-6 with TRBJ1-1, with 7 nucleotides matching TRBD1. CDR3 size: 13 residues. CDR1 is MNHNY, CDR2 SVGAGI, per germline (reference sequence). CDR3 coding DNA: TGTGCTAGCAGCTCAGGGGGGACTACTGAAGCTTTCTTA. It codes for CASSSGGTTEAFL.

The CDR3 is CSVGRGIGELFF. CDR3 nucleotide sequence: TGCAGCGTCGGAAGGGGGATCGGGGAGCTGTTTTTT. This chain joins TRBV29-1 and TRBJ2-2, with D perhaps matching TRBD1 (6 bases). Germline CDR1 SQVTM, CDR2 ANQGSEA. V was cut by 6 bases and J by 7 bases, with 12 bases left in between. The CDR3 spans 12 residues.

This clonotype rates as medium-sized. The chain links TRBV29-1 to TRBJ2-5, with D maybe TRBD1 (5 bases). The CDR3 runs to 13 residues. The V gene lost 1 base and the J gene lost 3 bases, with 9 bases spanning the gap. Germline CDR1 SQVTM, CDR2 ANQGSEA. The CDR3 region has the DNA TGCAGCGTTGAAGGGACACCCAAAGAGACCCAGTACTTC. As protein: CSVEGTPKETQYF.

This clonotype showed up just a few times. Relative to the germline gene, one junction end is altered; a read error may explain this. The CDR3 spells CASSALGQGRYSPLRF. CDR3 DNA: TGTGCCAGCAGCGCACTCGGACAGGGGCGGTATTCACCCCTCCGCTTT. The genes are TRBV9 and TRBJ1-6; 9 positions match TRBD1. From germline, CDR1 is SGDLS and CDR2 YYNGEE. CDR3 length: 16 amino acids.